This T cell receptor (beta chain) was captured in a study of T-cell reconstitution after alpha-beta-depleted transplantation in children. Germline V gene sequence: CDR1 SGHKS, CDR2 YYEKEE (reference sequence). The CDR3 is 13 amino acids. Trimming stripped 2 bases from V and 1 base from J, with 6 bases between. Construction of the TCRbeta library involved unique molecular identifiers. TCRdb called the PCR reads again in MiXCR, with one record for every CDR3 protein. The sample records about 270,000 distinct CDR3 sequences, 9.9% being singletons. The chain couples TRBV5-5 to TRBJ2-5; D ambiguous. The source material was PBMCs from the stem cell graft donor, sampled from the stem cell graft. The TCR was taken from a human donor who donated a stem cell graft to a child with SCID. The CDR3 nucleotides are TGTGCCAGCAGCTTCTCGGGCCAAGAGACCCAGTACTTC. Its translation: CASSFSGQETQYF.